The sequence of this T cell receptor (beta chain) was determined in a study of T cell responses to AZD1222 COVID-19 vaccine. Note on this clone: Its target is not known.

Study-level points and caveats: Seropositivity was recorded at baseline in only 5 or 6 AZD1222 recipients. Of spike-specific TCRs, nearly half reportedly target regions left unmutated in variants.

Germline assignment: CDR1 SGHTA and CDR2 FQGNSA. The CDR3 is 13 amino acids. Trimming took off 2 bases at V and 2 bases at J, with 3 bases between the two ends. The table came from immunoSEQ multiplex PCR; TCRdb's copy has only in-frame clones and leaves some out. The table records nearly 110,000 clones, 89% of them present only once. The V and J genes are TRBV7-2 and TRBJ2-2; no clear D. The specimen comprised peripheral blood, sampled on day 0 of AZD1222 vaccination. The TCR originated in an adult in good health. Here the CDR3 DNA reads TGTGCCAGCAGCTTACGTAACACCGGGGAGCTGTTTTTT. Amino acid sequence: CASSLRNTGELFF. The full variable domain, with the rest looked up from reference TRBV7-2 and TRBJ2-2, is GAGVSQSPSNKVTEKGKDVELRCDPISGHTALYWYRQSLGQGLEFLIYFQGNSAPDKSGLPSDRFSAERTGGSVSTLTIQRTQQEDSAVYLCASSLRNTGELFFGEGSRLTVL.